The TCR beta chain under discussion was sequenced for a study of blood T cells in healthy people across ages. For the second PCR, which ran for about 7 to 11 cycles, a sample-barcoded 5' primer and a J-beta primer mix were used. TCRdb re-called the 5' RACE reads with MiXCR, one entry per CDR3 protein. This sample carries about 1.8 million distinct CDR3 sequences, roughly 50% of them seen once, and the ten largest clones take about 2.1%. This clonotype was seen more than once but under ten times. Its antigen remains unidentified. Notes on the study in general: TCR beta diversity tracked closely with naive T cell percentage. Measured against age, TCR beta diversity per million T cells decreased in a roughly linear manner. Estimates based on one million T cells were treated as lower bounds.

This CDR3 contains 15 residues. Looked up from germline, CDR1 is MNHEY and CDR2 is SVGEGT. V gave up 3 bases and J gave up 6 bases, with 17 bases separating them. The TCR comes from a woman in her 40s in good health. Sequencing was carried out using blood. This rearrangement joins TRBV6-2 or TRBV6-3 to TRBJ1-2, with D possibly being TRBD1 (6 bases). CDR3 residues: CASSYSTGFRNGYTF. CDR3 coding DNA: TGTGCCAGCAGTTATTCTACAGGGTTTCGAAATGGCTACACCTTC.